The sequence of this TCR beta chain was determined in a study of blood T cell repertoires in COVID-19. Overall study: Whether acute or convalescent, the COVID-19 samples came from the United States, Italy and Spain. The analysed material was cDNA or gDNA that came from T cells, B-cell-depleted T cells, or PBMCs.

Seattle patients were enrolled while actively infected and followed longitudinally. With 4 bases removed from V and 3 bases from J, the gap between germline ends came to 10 bases. Germline V lookup: CDR1 SGHVS, CDR2 FQNEAQ. This CDR3 is built from 14 residues. In the original workflow: Scientists estimated how many nucleated cells there were by amplifying reference gene primers. Produced via immunoSEQ multiplex PCR; TCRdb's table is partial and in-frame only. V, J and clone size are those of that table, while D and trimming were read from the DNA. The sample comprises approximately 480,000 clones, roughly nine tenths of which are singletons, and roughly 0.84% rests with the top ten.

The V and J genes are TRBV7-8 and TRBJ2-1; D possibly corresponds to TRBD2 (6 bases). The sequenced sample was peripheral blood. The clonotype was recovered from a man younger than 35 with COVID-19, enrolled during active disease. The CDR3 loop reads CASSSGSLYNEQFF. The CDR3 nucleotides read TGTGCCAGCAGCTCCGGGAGCCTCTACAATGAGCAGTTCTTC.